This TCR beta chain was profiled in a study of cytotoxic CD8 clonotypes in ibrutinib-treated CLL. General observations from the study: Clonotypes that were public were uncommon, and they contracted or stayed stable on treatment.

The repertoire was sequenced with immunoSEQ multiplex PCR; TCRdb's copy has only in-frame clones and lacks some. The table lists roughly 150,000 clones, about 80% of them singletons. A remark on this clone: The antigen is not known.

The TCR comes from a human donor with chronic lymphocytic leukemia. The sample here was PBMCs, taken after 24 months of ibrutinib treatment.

CDR3 amino acids: CASSAHIAGGPNTQYF. The CDR3 DNA is TGTGCCAGCAGCGCCCATATAGCGGGAGGGCCAAATACGCAGTATTTT. This chain uses TRBV9 with TRBJ2-3; 11 nucleotides agree with TRBD2. The length of the CDR3 is 16 residues. Germline lookup yields CDR1 SGDLS and CDR2 YYNGEE. The junction had 10 bases not matched to a gene; V was cut back by 3 bases and J by 7 bases.